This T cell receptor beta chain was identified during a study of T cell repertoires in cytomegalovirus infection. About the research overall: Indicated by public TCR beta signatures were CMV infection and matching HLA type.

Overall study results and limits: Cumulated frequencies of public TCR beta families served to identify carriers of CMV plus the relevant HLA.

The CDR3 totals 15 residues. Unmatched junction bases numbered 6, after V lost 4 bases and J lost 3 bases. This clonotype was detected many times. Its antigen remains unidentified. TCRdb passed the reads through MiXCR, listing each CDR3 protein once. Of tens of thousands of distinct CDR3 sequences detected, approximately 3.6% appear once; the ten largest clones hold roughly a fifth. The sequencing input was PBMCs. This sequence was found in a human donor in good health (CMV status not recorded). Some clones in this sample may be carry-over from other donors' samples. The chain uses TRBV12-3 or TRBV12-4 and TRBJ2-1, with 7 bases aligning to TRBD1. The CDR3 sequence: CASSSGQAYYNEQFF. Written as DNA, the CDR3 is TGTGCCAGCAGTTCAGGACAGGCCTACTACAATGAGCAGTTCTTC.